This is a list of T cell receptor beta chains from one sample in a study of human T cells and chemical hapten exposure. TCRdb passed the 5' RACE reads through MiXCR, listing each CDR3 protein once. The sample has more than 75,000 distinct CDR3 sequences, more than 15% seen once. These receptors all come from a female donor in good health. Each CDR3 is given with its conserved first and last residue. The order of the fields is D gene, V gene, clone size, J gene, CDR3 DNA, CDR3 protein. The D gene is left open where the match is weak. Where a row states a size, it is once, few, many or the class of an expanded clone; other rows omit it.

d_call: TRBD1
v_call: TRBV28
clone_size: few
j_call: TRBJ1-2
cdr3_nt: TGTGCCAGCAGTTTGCAGGGGGCTTATGGCTACACCTTC
cdr3_aa: CASSLQGAYGYTF

d_call: NA
v_call: TRBV7-9
clone_size: NA
j_call: TRBJ1-5
cdr3_nt: TGTGCCAGCAGCTTAGCCAGTGGGAGCCAGCCCCAGCATTTT
cdr3_aa: CASSLASGSQPQHF

d_call: NA
v_call: TRBV28
clone_size: few
j_call: TRBJ2-5
cdr3_nt: TGTGCCAGCAGACGTCAAGGACTCCAAGAGACCCAGTACTTC
cdr3_aa: CASRRQGLQETQYF

d_call: NA
v_call: TRBV6-1
clone_size: few
j_call: TRBJ2-7
cdr3_nt: TGTGCCAGCAGTGAAGATGCGGCGCCCTACGAGCAGTACTTC
cdr3_aa: CASSEDAAPYEQYF

d_call: NA
v_call: TRBV6-2/TRBV6-3
clone_size: NA
j_call: TRBJ1-1
cdr3_nt: TGTGCCAGCAGTTCTTCTATCCTTGATCAGGAGCGAAGGGCTTTCTTT
cdr3_aa: CASSSSILDQERRAFF

d_call: NA
v_call: TRBV6-7
clone_size: few
j_call: TRBJ1-1
cdr3_nt: TGTGCCAGCAGTTTGCAAGCTTTCTTT
cdr3_aa: CASSLQAFF

d_call: NA
v_call: TRBV28
clone_size: NA
j_call: TRBJ2-3
cdr3_nt: TGTGCCAGCAGTTTATGGTTGGGATCCACAGATACGCAGTATTTT
cdr3_aa: CASSLWLGSTDTQYF

d_call: NA
v_call: TRBV7-2
clone_size: NA
j_call: TRBJ2-3
cdr3_nt: TGTGCCAGCAGTGAGGGACTCACAGATACGCAGTATTTT
cdr3_aa: CASSEGLTDTQYF

d_call: TRBD1
v_call: TRBV15
clone_size: few
j_call: TRBJ2-7
cdr3_nt: TGTGCCACCAGCAGGGACAGGGAAAGCAGCGAGCAGTACTTC
cdr3_aa: CATSRDRESSEQYF

d_call: TRBD2
v_call: TRBV29-1
clone_size: few
j_call: TRBJ2-5
cdr3_nt: TGCAGCGCTAGACGGGGGGGCCAAGAGACCCAGTACTTC
cdr3_aa: CSARRGGQETQYF

d_call: NA
v_call: TRBV30
clone_size: NA
j_call: TRBJ1-4
cdr3_nt: TGTGCCTGGAGCGTCACGCCCAGATCAACTAATGAAAAACTGTTTTTT
cdr3_aa: CAWSVTPRSTNEKLFF

d_call: NA
v_call: TRBV6-6
clone_size: few
j_call: TRBJ2-1
cdr3_nt: TGTGCCAGCAGTCGGGGGGCGGGTGAGCAGTTCTTC
cdr3_aa: CASSRGAGEQFF

d_call: NA
v_call: TRBV29-1
clone_size: NA
j_call: TRBJ2-1
cdr3_nt: TGCAGCGTTCAGCCATACAATGAGCAGTTCTTC
cdr3_aa: CSVQPYNEQFF

d_call: NA
v_call: TRBV7-2
clone_size: NA
j_call: TRBJ2-7
cdr3_nt: TGTGCCAGCAGCTCATTTTACCGGGACACAATATCCTACGAGCAGTACTTC
cdr3_aa: CASSSFYRDTISYEQYF

d_call: TRBD2
v_call: TRBV20-1
clone_size: NA
j_call: TRBJ2-7
cdr3_nt: TGCAGTGCTAGTAGGACTAGCGGGAGCGAGCAGTACTTC
cdr3_aa: CSASRTSGSEQYF

d_call: NA
v_call: TRBV4-3
clone_size: few
j_call: TRBJ1-6
cdr3_nt: TGCGCCAGCAGCCAAGATCATCAGAATAATTCACCCCTCCACTTT
cdr3_aa: CASSQDHQNNSPLHF